The 31 T cell receptor beta chains below all came from one sample that was sequenced in a study of blood T cell repertoires in COVID-19. TCRdb's table, derived via immunoSEQ multiplex PCR, lists solely in-frame clones and lacks some. The sample records hundreds of thousands of clones, around 90% being singletons. Sequenced: peripheral blood. The source is a man older than 75 with acute or convalescent COVID-19.

This clone was observed a single time. This chain joins TRBV19 and TRBJ2-1; D not certain. Germline lookup yields CDR1 LNHDA and CDR2 SQIVND (reference sequence). CDR3 length equals 13 residues. Trimming took 1 base from V and 5 from J, leaving 6 bases between them. The CDR3 protein is CASSIVPNNEQFF. The CDR3 bases are TGTGCCAGTAGTATAGTCCCCAACAATGAGCAGTTCTTC. The full variable domain, in which reference TRBV19 and TRBJ2-1 provide the parts outside the CDR3, is DGGITQSPKYLFRKEGQNVTLSCEQNLNHDAMYWYRQDPGQGLRLIYYSQIVNDFQKGDIAEGYSVSREKKESFPLTVTSAQKNPTAFYLCASSIVPNNEQFFGPGTRLTVL.

The chain employs TRBV16 and TRBJ2-7; 9 bases align to TRBD1. The trim removed 4 bases at V and 1 base at J, leaving 2 bases unmatched. In germline, CDR1 is KGHSY, CDR2 FQNENV. There are 14 residues in the CDR3. CDR3 residues: CASSPDRGSYEQYF. The CDR3 nucleotides read TGTGCCAGCAGCCCCGACAGGGGGTCCTACGAGCAGTACTTC.

This chain links TRBV7-2 with TRBJ2-4; 8 nucleotides align to TRBD2. The V and J ends lost 5 bases and 1 base, in that order; junction bases with no gene match: 13. The CDR3 has 18 amino acids. Germline V gives CDR1 SGHTA, CDR2 FQGNSA. The CDR3 sequence is CASSPGRGGEFAKNIQYF. CDR3 nucleotide sequence: TGTGCCAGCAGCCCGGGACGGGGGGGCGAGTTTGCCAAAAACATTCAGTACTTC.

The chain joins TRBV28 to TRBJ2-1, with 8 bases fitting TRBD2. The CDR3 is 17 residues long. Germline CDR1 is MDHEN and CDR2 is SYDVKM. J gave up 7 bases and V 4 bases, and 15 bases lay outside the gene matches. This CDR3 reads CASSSNASGSRRNEQFF. The CDR3 region has the DNA TGTGCCAGCAGTTCGAACGCTAGCGGGTCGCGAAGGAATGAGCAGTTCTTC.

This chain uses TRBV7-2 with TRBJ2-7; 11 bases agree with TRBD2. The CDR3 has 15 amino acids. Germline V gene data show CDR1 as SGHTA and CDR2 as FQGNSA. Trimming cost V 6 bases and J 2 bases; bases outside gene matches: 6. The CDR3 DNA sequence: TGTGCCAGCAGTTCGGGACTAGCGGATGCCTACGAGCAGTACTTC. Protein product: CASSSGLADAYEQYF. The complete variable domain, with remaining parts taken from reference TRBV7-2 and TRBJ2-7, reads GAGVSQSPSNKVTEKGKDVELRCDPISGHTALYWYRQSLGQGLEFLIYFQGNSAPDKSGLPSDRFSAERTGGSVSTLTIQRTQQEDSAVYLCASSSGLADAYEQYFGPGTRLTVT.

This sequence joins TRBV6-5 and TRBJ2-7; possible D gene TRBD1, 5 bases. CDR3 length equals 13 residues. V lost 7 bases and J 1 base, leaving 11 bases between the germline ends. Germline V gene data show CDR1 as MNHEY and CDR2 as SVGAGI. The CDR3 DNA is TGTGCCAGCACCCCAGGGATATCCTACGAGCAGTACTTC. It yields the protein CASTPGISYEQYF.

This sequence joins TRBV5-5 and TRBJ2-1, with TRBD2 matching over 12 bases. Germline values: CDR1 SGHKS, CDR2 YYEKEE (reference sequence). This CDR3 contains 16 residues. V was clipped by 3 bases and J by 10 bases; unmatched bases: 11. CDR3 region: CASSSGLAGFSGEQFF. In DNA form, the CDR3 reads TGTGCCAGCAGCTCCGGACTAGCGGGGTTTTCGGGCGAGCAGTTCTTC. The full variable domain, its missing parts supplied by reference TRBV5-5 and TRBJ2-1, is DAGVTQSPTHLIKTRGQQVTLRCSPISGHKSVSWYQQVLGQGPQFIFQYYEKEERGRGNFPDRFSARQFPNYSSELNVNALLLGDSALYLCASSSGLAGFSGEQFFGPGTRLTVL.

This chain connects TRBV7-3 to TRBJ2-5; maybe TRBD2 (6 bases). Germline lookup yields CDR1 SGHTA and CDR2 FQGTGA. This CDR3 contains 13 residues. Between the trimmed V and J ends, which lost 5 bases and 1 base, there was a span of 8 bases. CDR3 amino acids: CASSTGLQETQYF. As DNA, the CDR3 is TGTGCCAGCAGCACGGGACTCCAAGAGACCCAGTACTTC.

The rearrangement uses TRBV29-1 and TRBJ1-2, with D maybe TRBD1 (5 bases). Germline CDR1 is SQVTM and CDR2 is ANQGSEA. This CDR3 is 13 amino acids long. V lost 0 bases to trimming and J lost 8 bases, with 13 bases between them. CDR3 DNA: TGCAGCGTTGAAGAACAGGCGAAAATAGGCTACACCTTC. It is translated as CSVEEQAKIGYTF.

The chain links TRBV7-9 to TRBJ1-3; maybe TRBD1 (6 bases). The CDR3 sequence is 14 residues long. Germline V lookup: CDR1 SEHNR, CDR2 FQNEAQ (reference sequence). With 3 bases removed from V and 4 bases from J, the gap between germline ends came to 10 bases. The CDR3 region is CASSFQGTGNTIYF. CDR3 DNA sequence: TGTGCCAGCAGCTTCCAGGGGACGGGAAACACCATATATTTT.

Remarks on this clone: Sequence at one end of the junction differs from germline and may be a read error. V usage is TRBV12-5 and J usage is TRBJ2-1, with 9 bases matching TRBD1. CDR3 length: 14 amino acids. Germline CDR1 reads LGHNT; CDR2 reads FRNRAP. CDR3 nucleotide sequence: TGTGCTAGTGGCTTGGGACAGGGTAACAATGAGCAGTTCTTC. This translates into CASGLGQGNNEQFF.

The chain has TRBV29-1 and TRBJ2-1; D is possibly TRBD1 (6 bases). V was cut by 8 bases and J by 2 bases, with 13 bases left in between. Germline V gene lookup returns CDR1 SQVTM and CDR2 ANQGSEA. CDR3 length: 13 amino acids. Here the CDR3 reads CSSRTAAYNEQFF. In DNA, the CDR3 is TGCAGCTCCAGGACAGCGGCCTACAATGAGCAGTTCTTC.

The rearrangement links TRBV12-3 or TRBV12-4 to TRBJ1-5; D is unclear. The CDR3 runs to 12 residues. The V end lost 6 bases, the J end lost 3 bases, and 6 bases lay between the germline ends. In nucleotides, the CDR3 is TGTGCCAGCAGCTCTAACAATCAGCCCCAGCATTTT. Residues: CASSSNNQPQHF.

The genes are TRBV7-2 and TRBJ2-7; 8 bases agree with TRBD2. The CDR3 has 15 residues. Germline V gives CDR1 SGHTA, CDR2 FQGNSA. With V trimmed by 0 bases and J by 4 bases, 5 bases remained unmatched. The CDR3 bases are TGTGCCAGCAGCTTAGCAGCGGGGGAAGTGTACGAGCAGTACTTC. Amino acid sequence: CASSLAAGEVYEQYF.

This rearrangement joins TRBV4-1 to TRBJ1-2; 8 nucleotides agree with TRBD1. This CDR3 spans 13 amino acids. V trimming: 4 bases; J trimming: 11 bases; junction bases outside the gene matches: 9. Germline V CDR1 and CDR2: MGHRA, YSYEKL. For the CDR3, the DNA is TGCGCCAGCAGCCGCGGACAGGGCCCAGGGTACACCTTC. Amino acid sequence: CASSRGQGPGYTF.

This chain connects TRBV6-2 or TRBV6-3 to TRBJ1-2; D unresolved. The ends were cut back, 0 bases at V and 0 bases at J, with 14 bases in the middle. CDR1 is MNHEY, CDR2 SVGEGT, per germline. The CDR3 totals 17 residues. CDR3 region: CASSYSWATTANYGYTF. CDR3 in DNA: TGTGCCAGCAGTTACTCCTGGGCTACCACAGCTAACTATGGCTACACCTTC.

The rearrangement uses TRBV7-2 and TRBJ2-7, with TRBD2 matching 10 bases. Trimming at V came to 5 bases and at J to 5 bases, leaving 9 bases not matched to a gene. This CDR3 is 15 amino acids long. Per the germline V gene, CDR1 is SGHTA and CDR2 is FQGNSA. This CDR3 is CASSLKREGPHEQYF. Written as DNA, the CDR3 is TGTGCCAGCAGCCTTAAGCGGGAGGGCCCCCACGAGCAGTACTTC.

The chain links TRBV28 to TRBJ2-1; TRBD2 might be the D (7 bases). Germline lookup yields CDR1 MDHEN and CDR2 SYDVKM. Trimming shortened V by 8 bases and J by 4 bases, and 21 bases separated the two germline ends. This CDR3 has 16 amino acids. CDR3 in DNA: TGTGCCAGCCCACCCAGCGGGACACGGCTGTACAATGAGCAGTTCTTC. Its translation is CASPPSGTRLYNEQFF.

This chain links TRBV6-5 with TRBJ2-1; 7 positions match TRBD2. This CDR3 is 14 amino acids long. The junction had 7 bases not matched to a gene; V was cut back by 8 bases and J by 3 bases. Germline assignment: CDR1 MNHEY and CDR2 SVGAGI. The CDR3 region is CASRWRENYNEQFF. CDR3 sequence (DNA): TGTGCCAGCCGATGGCGGGAGAACTACAATGAGCAGTTCTTC.

DNA of the CDR3: TGTGCCAGCAGCTTGGTACCAGAGCGCGAGCAGTACTTC. Protein sequence: CASSLVPEREQYF. This chain uses TRBV5-4 with TRBJ2-7; D gene unclear. This CDR3 comprises 13 residues. Germline V lookup: CDR1 SGHNT, CDR2 YYREEE (reference sequence). V shed 0 bases and J shed 6 bases, with 10 bases lying between them.

The chain links TRBV19 to TRBJ1-1; 10 bases agree with TRBD1. This CDR3 region has 12 residues. V shed 6 bases, J shed 8 bases, and the junction held 3 bases outside the gene matches. Germline lookup yields CDR1 LNHDA and CDR2 SQIVND (reference sequence). In DNA form, the CDR3 reads TGTGCCAGTAGAGACAGGGGGCCCGAAGCTTTCTTT. Translated: CASRDRGPEAFF.

V gene TRBV7-6 combines with J gene TRBJ1-1, with 9 bases aligning to TRBD1. The V gene end was trimmed by 4 bases and the J gene end by 2 bases; junction bases not matched to a gene: 8. Germline values: CDR1 SGHVS, CDR2 FNYEAQ. This CDR3 contains 16 residues. DNA of the CDR3: TGTGCCAGCAGCTCGTTGGTGACAGGGGGAAACACTGAAGCTTTCTTT. It codes for CASSSLVTGGNTEAFF. The full variable domain, in which reference TRBV7-6 and TRBJ1-1 provide the parts outside the CDR3, is GAGVSQSPRYKVTKRGQDVALRCDPISGHVSLYWYRQALGQGPEFLTYFNYEAQQDKSGLPNDRFSAERPEGSISTLTIQRTEQRDSAMYRCASSSLVTGGNTEAFFGQGTRLTVV.

This chain uses TRBV20-1 with TRBJ1-1; D is ambiguous. Germline V gene lookup returns CDR1 DFQATT and CDR2 SNEGSKA (reference sequence). There are 11 residues in the CDR3. The V and J ends lost 7 bases and 7 bases respectively, with 13 bases between them. The CDR3, as DNA: TGCAGTGTTCCGGGAGGAGTTGAAGCTTTCTTT. Encoded protein: CSVPGGVEAFF.

The sample holds one count of this clone. V usage is TRBV2 and J usage is TRBJ2-3, with 7 bases lining up with TRBD2. With V trimmed by 3 bases and J by 5 bases, 11 bases remained unmatched. Germline V gene sequence: CDR1 SNHLY, CDR2 FYNNEI. The CDR3 loop spans 16 amino acids. The CDR3 region is CASSERTSRTGDTQYF. The CDR3 bases are TGTGCCAGCAGTGAGCGGACTAGTCGGACTGGAGATACGCAGTATTTT.

V gene TRBV5-4 combines with J gene TRBJ2-7, with a weak D call TRBD1 (5 bases). V lost 0 bases and J lost 10, with 14 bases in between. Germline CDR1 SGHNT, CDR2 YYREEE (reference sequence). This CDR3 region has 13 residues. CDR3 residues: CASSLGAGKEQYF. CDR3 DNA sequence: TGTGCCAGCAGCTTGGGCGCAGGGAAGGAACAGTACTTC.

The rearrangement uses TRBV5-6 and TRBJ2-5; D is perhaps TRBD2 (7 bases). Germline assignment: CDR1 SGHDT and CDR2 YYEEEE. The CDR3 is 14 amino acids. Trimming pared 1 base from V and 4 bases from J, leaving 11 bases between. The DNA of the CDR3 is TGTGCCAGCAGCTTGATGGGAGGGGGAGAGACCCAGTACTTC. Translating gives CASSLMGGGETQYF.

The chain is built from TRBV28 and TRBJ2-7, with TRBD1 identical over 8 bases. The length of the CDR3 is 15 residues. V gave up 6 bases and J gave up 3 bases; unmatched junction bases: 10. Germline V gene data show CDR1 as MDHEN and CDR2 as SYDVKM. The CDR3 here is CASSPSQGANYEQYF. The CDR3 DNA reads as TGTGCCAGCAGCCCTAGCCAGGGGGCTAACTACGAGCAGTACTTC. The whole variable domain, filled in from reference TRBV28 and TRBJ2-7, reads DVKVTQSSRYLVKRTGEKVFLECVQDMDHENMFWYRQDPGLGLRLIYFSYDVKMKEKGDIPEGYSVSREKKERFSLILESASTNQTSMYLCASSPSQGANYEQYFGPGTRLTVT.

V usage is TRBV5-1 and J usage is TRBJ1-1; perhaps TRBD1 as D (5 bases). Trimming cost V 1 base and J 2 bases, with 18 bases left between them. Germline CDR1 and CDR2: SGHRS and YFSETQ. CDR3 length: 17 amino acids. This chain's CDR3 is CASSLHRTARSNTEAFF. In DNA, the CDR3 is TGCGCCAGCAGCTTGCACAGGACCGCACGATCAAACACTGAAGCTTTCTTT. The full variable domain, with the rest looked up from reference TRBV5-1 and TRBJ1-1, is KAGVTQTPRYLIKTRGQQVTLSCSPISGHRSVSWYQQTPGQGLQFLFEYFSETQRNKGNFPGRFSGRQFSNSRSEMNVSTLELGDSALYLCASSLHRTARSNTEAFFGQGTRLTVV.

The chain is built from TRBV27 and TRBJ1-6; D is possibly TRBD1 (6 bases). This CDR3 is 16 amino acids long. The V gene lost 6 bases and the J gene lost 5 bases, with 17 bases spanning the gap. Germline loops: CDR1 MNHEY, CDR2 SMNVEV (reference sequence). The CDR3 DNA reads TGTGCCAGCAGGGCCGGGACGAGGGGGAATAATTCACCCCTCCACTTT. It translates to CASRAGTRGNNSPLHF.

The CDR3 reads CASSRDRDQPQHF. Written as DNA, the CDR3 is TGTGCCAGCAGCCGTGACAGGGATCAGCCCCAGCATTTT. The chain combines TRBV12-3 or TRBV12-4 with TRBJ1-5; TRBD1 aligns across 7 bases. The J segment lost 5 bases and the V segment lost 6 bases, leaving 4 bases of the junction unmatched. The length of the CDR3 is 13 residues.

The chain is built from TRBV5-1 and TRBJ2-1; 14 nucleotides match TRBD2. Per the germline V gene, CDR1 is SGHRS and CDR2 is YFSETQ. V lost 4 bases and J lost 8; bases outside the gene matches: 8. This CDR3 has 16 residues. In DNA, the CDR3 is TGCGCCAGCAGCCAAAATCCGGGACTAGCGGGAGATGAGCAGTTCTTC. This translates into CASSQNPGLAGDEQFF.